Given below is one T cell receptor beta chain in context. Its antigen remains unknown. cDNA prepared by RNA extraction and subsequent reverse transcription served as the template for sequencing. Repertoires were generated with immunoSEQ multiplex PCR, while TCRdb's copy carries only in-frame clones and drops some. The sample carries 90,000 to 130,000 clones, approximately 60% recorded once. A FACSAria was used to sort CD4+ and CD8+ T cells. These cells came from PBMCs. From germline, CDR1 is SGHRS and CDR2 YFSETQ. The V and J ends lost 4 bases and 13 bases respectively, with 20 bases between them. The CDR3 runs to 13 residues. This record comes from a study of CD8+ T cells in alopecia areata. Study-level findings and limits: With patients, TCR sharing proved less clear than in mice, a difference possibly related to HLA. For lesional scalp, especially alopecia totalis/universalis, clonality was higher than in normal scalp.

The TCR sequence derives from a human donor in good health. This chain joins TRBV5-1 and TRBJ1-1; no reliable D call. The sequenced sample consisted of CD8+ T cells sorted from blood. The CDR3: CASSRHLSSENFF. The CDR3 DNA is TGCGCCAGCAGCCGGCATCTCAGTTCCGAAAATTTCTTT.